The rows below give T cell receptor beta chains drawn from one sample of a study of blood T cell repertoires in COVID-19. The method was immunoSEQ multiplex PCR; TCRdb's version includes in-frame clones alone and lacks a portion of them. The sample contains tens of thousands of clones, roughly 80% of which appear only once. The sequencing input was peripheral blood. These TCRs come from a human donor in a cohort sampled during active COVID-19. CDR3s include the opening cysteine and the closing phenylalanine or tryptophan. The order of the fields is clone size, J gene, D gene, V gene, CDR3 protein, CDR3 DNA. The D gene is left open where the match is weak. Part of the rows lack a size; the others show once, few, many or a class for expanded clones.

abundance: .; j_gene: TRBJ2-3; d_gene: TRBD1; v_gene: TRBV19; CDR3aa: CASSFPPGTGMTQYF; CDR3nt: TGTGCCAGTAGTTTCCCTCCCGGGACAGGAATGACGCAGTATTTT
abundance: .; j_gene: TRBJ1-4; d_gene: TRBD1; v_gene: TRBV6-2/TRBV6-3; CDR3aa: CASSYTTGGVPELFF; CDR3nt: TGTGCCAGCAGTTACACGACAGGGGGCGTACCGGAACTGTTTTTT
abundance: .; j_gene: TRBJ1-1; d_gene: TRBD1; v_gene: TRBV7-9; CDR3aa: CASSRPDRANTEAFF; CDR3nt: TGTGCCAGCAGCCGCCCGGACAGGGCGAACACTGAAGCTTTCTTT
abundance: .; j_gene: TRBJ2-3; d_gene: TRBD1; v_gene: TRBV29-1; CDR3aa: CSVGQGSTDTQYF; CDR3nt: TGCAGCGTGGGACAGGGGAGCACAGATACGCAGTATTTT
abundance: .; j_gene: TRBJ2-1; d_gene: TRBD2; v_gene: TRBV7-2; CDR3aa: CASSLTSGLYNEQFF; CDR3nt: TGTGCCAGCAGCCTGACTAGCGGGCTCTACAATGAGCAGTTCTTC
abundance: .; j_gene: TRBJ2-3; d_gene: .; v_gene: TRBV4-1; CDR3aa: CASSQDPQQGNIDDTQYF; CDR3nt: TGCGCCAGCAGCCAAGATCCGCAGCAGGGTAATATTGACGATACGCAGTATTTT
abundance: .; j_gene: TRBJ1-1; d_gene: .; v_gene: TRBV4-1; CDR3aa: CASSQGIRGGNTEAFF; CDR3nt: TGCGCCAGCAGCCAAGGAATTAGGGGAGGGAACACTGAAGCTTTCTTT
abundance: .; j_gene: TRBJ2-5; d_gene: TRBD2; v_gene: TRBV15; CDR3aa: CATSRDGSGRYQETQYF; CDR3nt: TGTGCCACCAGCAGAGATGGTAGCGGGAGATACCAAGAGACCCAGTACTTC
abundance: few; j_gene: TRBJ2-3; d_gene: .; v_gene: TRBV18; CDR3aa: CASSPSGSDTQYF; CDR3nt: TGTGCCAGCTCCCCCTCGGGATCAGATACGCAGTATTTT
abundance: .; j_gene: TRBJ1-2; d_gene: .; v_gene: TRBV19; CDR3aa: CASSIGGTSHRGYTF; CDR3nt: TGTGCCAGTAGTATCGGCGGGACTAGTCATCGTGGCTACACCTTC
abundance: .; j_gene: TRBJ1-2; d_gene: TRBD1; v_gene: TRBV19; CDR3aa: CASSLRDRPSTSEGYTF; CDR3nt: TGTGCCAGTAGTCTCCGGGACAGGCCCTCAACAAGTGAGGGCTACACCTTC
abundance: .; j_gene: TRBJ2-1; d_gene: TRBD2; v_gene: TRBV6-2/TRBV6-3; CDR3aa: CASSWTSGGLSNEQFF; CDR3nt: TGTGCCAGCAGTTGGACTAGCGGGGGTCTGAGCAATGAGCAGTTCTTC
abundance: .; j_gene: TRBJ2-5; d_gene: TRBD1; v_gene: TRBV7-9; CDR3aa: CASSWTGGGETQYF; CDR3nt: TGTGCCAGCAGTTGGACAGGGGGCGGAGAGACCCAGTACTTC
abundance: .; j_gene: TRBJ2-7; d_gene: TRBD1; v_gene: TRBV20-1; CDR3aa: CSASSGTVKYEQYF; CDR3nt: TGCAGTGCTAGTTCCGGGACAGTGAAGTACGAGCAGTACTTC
abundance: once; j_gene: TRBJ1-1; d_gene: .; v_gene: TRBV7-9; CDR3aa: CASSLLGDLRTEAFF; CDR3nt: TGTGCCAGCAGCTTACTGGGGGACTTGCGGACTGAAGCTTTCTTT
abundance: .; j_gene: TRBJ2-1; d_gene: .; v_gene: TRBV7-8; CDR3aa: CASSLRLGEYNEQFF; CDR3nt: TGTGCCAGCAGCTTAAGGCTAGGGGAATACAATGAGCAGTTCTTC
abundance: .; j_gene: TRBJ1-4; d_gene: TRBD1; v_gene: TRBV28; CDR3aa: CASSRDSLNEKLFF; CDR3nt: TGTGCCAGCAGCAGGGACAGCCTTAATGAAAAACTGTTTTTT
abundance: once; j_gene: TRBJ2-1; d_gene: .; v_gene: TRBV14; CDR3aa: CASSQEFRGGRRSYNEQFF; CDR3nt: TGTGCCAGCAGCCAAGAGTTTAGGGGAGGCAGACGCTCCTACAATGAGCAGTTCTTC
abundance: .; j_gene: TRBJ1-4; d_gene: .; v_gene: TRBV28; CDR3aa: CASSPPGEKLFF; CDR3nt: TGTGCCAGCAGCCCACCAGGCGAAAAACTGTTTTTT
abundance: .; j_gene: TRBJ2-7; d_gene: .; v_gene: TRBV7-8; CDR3aa: CASSLETAYEQYF; CDR3nt: TGTGCCAGCAGCTTAGAAACAGCTTACGAGCAGTACTTC
abundance: once; j_gene: TRBJ1-5; d_gene: .; v_gene: TRBV7-2; CDR3aa: CASSEGYSNQPQHF; CDR3nt: TGTGCCAGCAGCGAGGGTTATAGCAATCAGCCCCAGCATTTT